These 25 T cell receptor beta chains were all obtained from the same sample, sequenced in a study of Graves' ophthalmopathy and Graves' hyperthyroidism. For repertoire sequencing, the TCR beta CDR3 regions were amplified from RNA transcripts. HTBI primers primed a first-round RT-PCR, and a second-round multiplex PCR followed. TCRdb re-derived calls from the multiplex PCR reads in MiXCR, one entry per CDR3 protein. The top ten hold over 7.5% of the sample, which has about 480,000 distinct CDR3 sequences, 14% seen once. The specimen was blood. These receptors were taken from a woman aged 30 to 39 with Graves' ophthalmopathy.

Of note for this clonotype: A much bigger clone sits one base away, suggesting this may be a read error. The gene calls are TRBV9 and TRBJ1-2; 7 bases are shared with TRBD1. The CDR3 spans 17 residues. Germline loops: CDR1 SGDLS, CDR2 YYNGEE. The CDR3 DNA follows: TGTGCCAGCAGCGTAGCCGGGACAGCGTATAACTATGGTGGCTACTCCTTC. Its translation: CASSVAGTAYNYGGYSF.

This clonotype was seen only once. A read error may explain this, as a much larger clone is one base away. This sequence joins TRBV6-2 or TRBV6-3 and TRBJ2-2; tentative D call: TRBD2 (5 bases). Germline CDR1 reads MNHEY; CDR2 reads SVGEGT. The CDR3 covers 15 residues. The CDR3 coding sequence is TGTGCCAGCACCACGACCGACGGTAACACCGGGGAGCTGTGTTTT. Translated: CASTTTDGNTGELCF.

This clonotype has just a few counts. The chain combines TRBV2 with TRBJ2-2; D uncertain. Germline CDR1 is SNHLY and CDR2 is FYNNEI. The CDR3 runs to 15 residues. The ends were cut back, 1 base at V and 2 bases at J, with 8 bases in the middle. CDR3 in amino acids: CASSEDWDNTGELFF. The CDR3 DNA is TGTGCCAGCAGTGAAGATTGGGATAACACCGGGGAGCTGTTTTTT. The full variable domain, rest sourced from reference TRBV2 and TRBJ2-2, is EPEVTQTPSHQVTQMGQEVILRCVPISNHLYFYWYRQILGQKVEFLVSFYNNEISEKSEIFDDQFSVERPDGSNFTLKIRSTKLEDSAMYFCASSEDWDNTGELFFGEGSRLTVL.

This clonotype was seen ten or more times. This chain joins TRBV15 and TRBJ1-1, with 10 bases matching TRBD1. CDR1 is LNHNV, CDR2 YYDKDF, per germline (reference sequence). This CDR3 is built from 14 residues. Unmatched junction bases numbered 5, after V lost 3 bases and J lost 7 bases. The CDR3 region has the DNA TGTGCCACCAGCAGTTCGGGACAGGGGAATGAAGCTTTCTTT. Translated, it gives CATSSSGQGNEAFF.

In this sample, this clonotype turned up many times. The CDR3 here is CASSLSDRLSEQYF. The CDR3, as DNA: TGTGCCAGCAGTTTATCCGACAGGCTCTCGGAGCAGTACTTC. The rearrangement uses TRBV12-3 or TRBV12-4 and TRBJ2-7, with a weak D call TRBD1 (6 bases). Trimming pared 2 bases from V and 7 bases from J, leaving 15 bases between. The CDR3 loop spans 14 amino acids.

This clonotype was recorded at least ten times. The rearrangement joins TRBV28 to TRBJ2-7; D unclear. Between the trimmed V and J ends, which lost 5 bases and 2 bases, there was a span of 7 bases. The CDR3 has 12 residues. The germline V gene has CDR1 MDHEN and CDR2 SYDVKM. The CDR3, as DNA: TGTGCCAGCAGTAGCGTCGCCTACGAGCAGTACTTC. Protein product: CASSSVAYEQYF.

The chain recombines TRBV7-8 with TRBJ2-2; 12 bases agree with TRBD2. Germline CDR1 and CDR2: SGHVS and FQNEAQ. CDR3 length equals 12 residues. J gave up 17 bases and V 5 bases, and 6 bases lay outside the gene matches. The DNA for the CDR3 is TGTGCCAGCAGCCTAGGGACTAGCGGGCCCTTTTTT. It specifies CASSLGTSGPFF. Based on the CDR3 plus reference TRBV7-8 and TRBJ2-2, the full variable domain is GAGVSQSPRYKVAKRGQDVALRCDPISGHVSLFWYQQALGQGPEFLTYFQNEAQLDKSGLPSDRFFAERPEGSVSTLKIQRTQQEDSAVYLCASSLGTSGPFFGEGSRLTVL.

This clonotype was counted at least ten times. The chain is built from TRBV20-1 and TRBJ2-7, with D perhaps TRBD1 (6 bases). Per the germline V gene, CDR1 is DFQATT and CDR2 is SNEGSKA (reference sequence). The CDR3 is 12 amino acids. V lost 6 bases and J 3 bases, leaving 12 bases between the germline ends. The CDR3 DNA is TGCAGTGCCCCAGGGGAGATCTACGAGCAGTACTTC. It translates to CSAPGEIYEQYF.

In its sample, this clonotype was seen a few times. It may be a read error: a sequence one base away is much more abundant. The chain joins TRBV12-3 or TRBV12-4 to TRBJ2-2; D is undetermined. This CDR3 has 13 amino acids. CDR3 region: CANSFQGSGELFF. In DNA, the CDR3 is TGTGCCAACAGTTTTCAAGGGTCCGGGGAGCTGTTTTTT.

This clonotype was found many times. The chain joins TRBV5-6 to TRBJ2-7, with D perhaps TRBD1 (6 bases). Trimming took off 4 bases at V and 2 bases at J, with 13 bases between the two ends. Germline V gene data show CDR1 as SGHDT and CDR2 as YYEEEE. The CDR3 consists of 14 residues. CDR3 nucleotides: TGTGCCAGCAGCGAGACAGGCAGCCCCTACGAGCAGTACTTC. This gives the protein CASSETGSPYEQYF.

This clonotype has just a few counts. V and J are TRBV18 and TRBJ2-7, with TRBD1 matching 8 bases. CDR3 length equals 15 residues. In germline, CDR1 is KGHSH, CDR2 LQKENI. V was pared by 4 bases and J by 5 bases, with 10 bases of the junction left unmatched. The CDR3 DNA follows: TGTGCCAGCTCACAGAATCAGGGGGCCGGGGACGAGCAGTACTTC. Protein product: CASSQNQGAGDEQYF.

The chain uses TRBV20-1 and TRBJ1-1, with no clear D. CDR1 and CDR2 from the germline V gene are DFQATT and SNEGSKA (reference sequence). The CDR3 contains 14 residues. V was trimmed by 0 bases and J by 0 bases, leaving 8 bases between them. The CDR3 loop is CSARETALNTEAFF. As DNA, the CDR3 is TGCAGTGCTAGAGAAACAGCGCTGAACACTGAAGCTTTCTTT.

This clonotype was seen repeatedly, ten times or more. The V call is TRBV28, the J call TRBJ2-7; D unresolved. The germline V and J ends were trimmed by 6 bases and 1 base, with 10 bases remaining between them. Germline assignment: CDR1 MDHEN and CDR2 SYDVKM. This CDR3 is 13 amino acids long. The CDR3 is CASSAPSSYEQYF. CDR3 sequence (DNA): TGTGCCAGCAGCGCCCCCAGTTCCTACGAGCAGTACTTC.

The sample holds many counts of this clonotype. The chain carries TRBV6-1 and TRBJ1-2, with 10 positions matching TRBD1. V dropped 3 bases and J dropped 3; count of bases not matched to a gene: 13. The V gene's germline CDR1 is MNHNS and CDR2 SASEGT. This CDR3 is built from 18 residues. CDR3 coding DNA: TGTGCCAGCAGTGAGCGGCTCTCCGGGACAGGGGCCCACTATGGCTACACCTTC. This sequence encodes CASSERLSGTGAHYGYTF.

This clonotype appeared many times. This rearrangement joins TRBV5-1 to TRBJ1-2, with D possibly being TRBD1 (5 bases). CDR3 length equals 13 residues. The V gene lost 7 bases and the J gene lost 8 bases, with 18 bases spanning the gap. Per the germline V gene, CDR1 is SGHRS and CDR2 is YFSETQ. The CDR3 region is CASSSEGHQGYTF. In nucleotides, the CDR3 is TGCGCCAGCTCATCGGAAGGACACCAGGGCTACACCTTC.

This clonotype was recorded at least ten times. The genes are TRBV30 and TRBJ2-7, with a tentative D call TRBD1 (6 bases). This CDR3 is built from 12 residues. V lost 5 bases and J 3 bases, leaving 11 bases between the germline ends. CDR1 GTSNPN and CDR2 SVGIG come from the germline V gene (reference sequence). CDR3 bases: TGTGCCTGGGGACAGTCGCGCTACGAGCAGTACTTC. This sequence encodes CAWGQSRYEQYF.

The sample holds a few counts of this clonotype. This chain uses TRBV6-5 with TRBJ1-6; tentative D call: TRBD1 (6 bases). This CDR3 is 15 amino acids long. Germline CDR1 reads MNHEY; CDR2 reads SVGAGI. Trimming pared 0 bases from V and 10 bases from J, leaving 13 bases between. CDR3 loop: CASSYSGGDKSPLHF. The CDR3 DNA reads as TGTGCCAGCAGTTACTCAGGAGGGGACAAGTCACCCCTCCACTTT.

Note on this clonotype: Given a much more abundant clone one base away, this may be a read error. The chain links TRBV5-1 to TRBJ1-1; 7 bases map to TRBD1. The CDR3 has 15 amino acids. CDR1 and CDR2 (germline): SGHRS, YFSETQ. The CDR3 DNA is TGCGCCATCAGCCTGGATGGCAGGGGGATCACTGAAGCTTTCTTT. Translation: CAISLDGRGITEAFF. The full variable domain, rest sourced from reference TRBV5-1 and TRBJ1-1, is KAGVTQTPRYLIKTRGQQVTLSCSPISGHRSVSWYQQTPGQGLQFLFEYFSETQRNKGNFPGRFSGRQFSNSRSEMNVSTLELGDSALYLCAISLDGRGITEAFFGQGTRLTVV.

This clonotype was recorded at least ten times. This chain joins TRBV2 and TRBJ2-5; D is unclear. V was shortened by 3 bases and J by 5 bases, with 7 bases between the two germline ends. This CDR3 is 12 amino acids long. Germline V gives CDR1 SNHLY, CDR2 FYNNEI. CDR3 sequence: CASSDGVETQYF. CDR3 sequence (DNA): TGTGCCAGCAGTGACGGAGTGGAGACCCAGTACTTC.

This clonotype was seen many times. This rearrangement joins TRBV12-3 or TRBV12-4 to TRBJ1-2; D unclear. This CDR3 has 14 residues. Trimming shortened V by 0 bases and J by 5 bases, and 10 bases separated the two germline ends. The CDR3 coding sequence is TGTGCCAGCAGTTTAGCGGTCCAGCAATATGGCTACACCTTC. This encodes CASSLAVQQYGYTF.

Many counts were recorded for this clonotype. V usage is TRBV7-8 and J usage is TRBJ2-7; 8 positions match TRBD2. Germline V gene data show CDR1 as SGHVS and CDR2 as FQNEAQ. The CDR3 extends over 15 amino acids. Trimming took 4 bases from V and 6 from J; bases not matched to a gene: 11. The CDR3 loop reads CASSSPGLGGFEQYF. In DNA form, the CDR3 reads TGTGCCAGCAGCTCTCCGGGACTAGGGGGGTTCGAGCAGTACTTC.

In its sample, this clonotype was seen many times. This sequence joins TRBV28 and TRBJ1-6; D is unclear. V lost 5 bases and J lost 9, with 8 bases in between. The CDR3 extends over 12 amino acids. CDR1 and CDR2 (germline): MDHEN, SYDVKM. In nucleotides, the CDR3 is TGTGCCAGCAGTCCACAACTTTCACCCCTCCACTTT. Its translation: CASSPQLSPLHF.

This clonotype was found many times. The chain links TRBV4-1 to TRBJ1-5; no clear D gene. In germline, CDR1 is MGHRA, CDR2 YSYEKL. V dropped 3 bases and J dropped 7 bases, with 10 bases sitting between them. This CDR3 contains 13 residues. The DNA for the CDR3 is TGCGCCAGCAGCCATACGGACGGGCAGCCCCAGCATTTT. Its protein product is CASSHTDGQPQHF.

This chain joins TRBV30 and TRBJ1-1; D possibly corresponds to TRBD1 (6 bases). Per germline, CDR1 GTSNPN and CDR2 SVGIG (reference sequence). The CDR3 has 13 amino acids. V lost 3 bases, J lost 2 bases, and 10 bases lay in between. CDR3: CAWRWDINTEAFF. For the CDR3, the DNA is TGTGCCTGGAGATGGGACATTAACACTGAAGCTTTCTTT.

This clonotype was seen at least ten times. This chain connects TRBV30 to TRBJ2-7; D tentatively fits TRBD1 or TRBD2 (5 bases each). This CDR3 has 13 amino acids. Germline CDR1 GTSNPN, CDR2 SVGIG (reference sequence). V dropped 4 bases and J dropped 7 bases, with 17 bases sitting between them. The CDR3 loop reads CAWKRDGRREQYF. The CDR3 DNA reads TGTGCCTGGAAACGGGACGGCCGAAGGGAGCAGTACTTC.